The 28 T cell receptor beta chains in this list originate from one sample, sequenced in a study of cytomegalovirus exposure and HLA in healthy donors. PCR amplification relied on 60 Vbeta primers (plus 13 Jbeta primers). Some clones are missing from TCRdb's copy, which holds only in-frame ones; the method was immunoSEQ multiplex PCR. The table lists about 160,000 clones, about 72% of them singletons. The material sequenced was PBMCs. These receptors were collected from a male donor in good health and CMV-seronegative.

V usage is TRBV10-3 and J usage is TRBJ1-5; D may be TRBD1 (6 bases). Trimming took 6 bases from V and 2 from J, leaving 11 bases between them. In germline, CDR1 is ENHRY, CDR2 SYGVKD. The CDR3 consists of 14 residues. The CDR3 protein is CAIRPAGGNQPQHF. As DNA, the CDR3 is TGTGCCATCAGACCCGCAGGGGGCAATCAGCCCCAGCATTTT.

The rearrangement links TRBV10-3 to TRBJ1-1; a weak D match, TRBD1 (5 bases). Germline V CDR1 and CDR2: ENHRY, SYGVKD. This CDR3 is 14 amino acids long. V was pared by 2 bases and J by 1 base, with 8 bases between. The CDR3 loop is CAISEARANTEAFF. For the CDR3, the DNA is TGTGCCATCAGTGAGGCCAGGGCGAACACTGAAGCTTTCTTT.

The J gene is TRBJ2-2, the V gene TRBV5-4, with D perhaps TRBD1 (6 bases). V was trimmed by 0 bases and J by 6 bases, leaving 12 bases between them. Germline V lookup: CDR1 SGHNT, CDR2 YYREEE (reference sequence). The CDR3 runs 15 residues. The CDR3 region is CASSLGPRGSGELFF. DNA of the CDR3: TGTGCCAGCAGCTTGGGCCCCAGGGGCTCCGGGGAGCTGTTTTTT.

The chain recombines TRBV6-5 with TRBJ2-5; tentatively, D is TRBD1 (5 bases). In germline, CDR1 is MNHEY, CDR2 SVGAGI. This CDR3 is built from 15 residues. V was cut by 0 bases and J by 6 bases, with 14 bases left in between. The CDR3 protein is CASSYSGQVTQTQYF. The CDR3 DNA reads TGTGCCAGCAGTTACTCGGGGCAGGTGACCCAGACCCAGTACTTC.

This clone was counted a few times. This rearrangement joins TRBV11-1 to TRBJ2-7, with 7 nucleotides matching TRBD1. The V segment lost 4 bases and the J segment 0 bases; nucleotides outside the gene matches: 3. Germline-derived CDR1 and CDR2 are SGHAT and FQDESV (reference sequence). The CDR3 contains 14 residues. The CDR3 sequence: CASSYRGFSYEQYF. The DNA for the CDR3 is TGTGCCAGCAGCTACAGGGGATTCTCCTACGAGCAGTACTTC.

This clone was recorded a few times. V gene TRBV4-2 combines with J gene TRBJ2-5, with 9 bases identical to TRBD2. This CDR3 is built from 16 residues. Germline CDR1 and CDR2: LGHNA and YNFKEQ. V lost 6 bases to trimming and J lost 5 bases; unmatched junction nucleotides: 13. The CDR3 sequence: CASSRAPTSGLETQYF. The CDR3 DNA sequence: TGTGCCAGCAGTCGCGCCCCTACTAGCGGGTTGGAGACCCAGTACTTC.

V is TRBV30 and J is TRBJ2-7; tentatively, D is TRBD2 (6 bases). This CDR3 spans 15 amino acids. The V end lost 3 bases, the J end lost 3 bases, and 18 bases lay between the germline ends. In germline, CDR1 is GTSNPN, CDR2 SVGIG (reference sequence). The CDR3 here is CAWSGSRRALYEQYF. The CDR3 DNA is TGTGCCTGGAGCGGAAGCAGGAGGGCCCTCTACGAGCAGTACTTC.

With regard to this clone: Different DNA sequences within this sample yield the same CDR3. This CDR3 is CASRRTGTLQETQYF. DNA of the CDR3: TGTGCCAGCAGGCGGACAGGGACCCTCCAAGAGACCCAGTACTTC. This sequence joins TRBV6-5 and TRBJ2-5; 8 bases line up with TRBD1. This CDR3 spans 15 amino acids. CDR1 and CDR2 (germline): MNHEY, SVGAGI. V was clipped by 6 bases and J by 1 base; unmatched bases: 7.

The rearrangement links TRBV6-5 to TRBJ1-1; TRBD1 matches 9 bases. There are 14 residues in the CDR3. V lost 4 bases and J lost 4; bases outside the gene matches: 4. Germline V gene sequence: CDR1 MNHEY, CDR2 SVGAGI. In DNA, the CDR3 is TGTGCCAGCAGTTTACAGGGGGCGCCCACTGAAGCTTTCTTT. It translates to CASSLQGAPTEAFF.

The V and J genes are TRBV27 and TRBJ2-4, with D perhaps matching TRBD1 (6 bases). The CDR3 covers 14 residues. Germline V CDR1 and CDR2: MNHEY, SMNVEV (reference sequence). Trimming took 5 bases from V and 7 from J, leaving 15 bases between them. This CDR3 is CASSLARGINIQYF. CDR3 nucleotide sequence: TGTGCCAGCAGTCTTGCCAGGGGAATTAACATTCAGTACTTC.

This clone has only a few counts. The gene calls are TRBV7-9 and TRBJ1-5; 10 positions match TRBD1. The CDR3 is made up of 16 amino acids. Germline lookup yields CDR1 SEHNR and CDR2 FQNEAQ (reference sequence). The trim removed 5 bases at V and 3 bases at J, leaving 7 bases unmatched. Written as DNA, the CDR3 is TGTGCCAGCAGCGGGACAGGGGCTTTCAACAATCAGCCCCAGCATTTT. Amino acids: CASSGTGAFNNQPQHF.

This chain connects TRBV5-6 to TRBJ1-1; D gene uncertain. V was trimmed by 4 bases and J by 1 base, leaving 8 bases between them. The CDR3 has 13 residues. From germline, CDR1 is SGHDT and CDR2 YYEEEE. The CDR3: CASSTRKNTEAFF. The CDR3 DNA reads TGTGCCAGCAGCACAAGAAAGAACACTGAAGCTTTCTTT. Based on the CDR3 plus reference TRBV5-6 and TRBJ1-1, the full variable domain is DAGVTQSPTHLIKTRGQQVTLRCSPKSGHDTVSWYQQALGQGPQFIFQYYEEEERQRGNFPDRFSGHQFPNYSSELNVNALLLGDSALYLCASSTRKNTEAFFGQGTRLTVV.

The V and J genes are TRBV6-1 and TRBJ2-7, with 8 bases identical to TRBD1. V shed 6 bases and J 4 bases; nucleotides not matched to a gene: 5. The CDR3 runs 13 residues. The V gene's germline CDR1 is MNHNS and CDR2 SASEGT. The CDR3 region is CASSLTGDYEQYF. The CDR3 region has the DNA TGTGCCAGCAGCCTGACAGGGGATTACGAGCAGTACTTC.

This clone is a singleton in its sample. This rearrangement joins TRBV6-5 to TRBJ1-1; D might be TRBD1 (5 bases). Trimming took off 0 bases at V and 2 bases at J, with 7 bases between the two ends. CDR3 size: 14 residues. CDR1 and CDR2 from the germline V gene are MNHEY and SVGAGI. CDR3: CASSYSQGNTEAFF. The DNA of the CDR3 is TGTGCCAGCAGTTACTCCCAGGGAAACACTGAAGCTTTCTTT.

The gene calls are TRBV4-3 and TRBJ1-1; TRBD1 agrees at 7 bases. This CDR3 contains 14 residues. In germline, CDR1 is LGHNA, CDR2 YSLEER. With V trimmed by 4 bases and J by 1 base, 3 bases remained unmatched. The CDR3 DNA follows: TGCGCCAGCAGCCGGAACAGGGGGAACACTGAAGCTTTCTTT. Amino acid sequence: CASSRNRGNTEAFF.

The chain has TRBV7-6 and TRBJ1-3; D is perhaps TRBD1 (5 bases). CDR1 is SGHVS, CDR2 FNYEAQ, per germline. Trimming left V 1 base short and J 2 bases short, with 12 bases between. The CDR3 has 16 amino acids. CDR3 residues: CASSLEGQGTGNTIYF. CDR3 DNA: TGTGCCAGCAGCTTAGAGGGGCAGGGAACTGGAAACACCATATATTTT.

The chain links TRBV29-1 to TRBJ2-4; tentative D call: TRBD1 (6 bases). Trimming removed 2 bases at V and 1 base at J, with 12 bases between. The CDR3 covers 15 residues. The V gene's germline CDR1 is SQVTM and CDR2 ANQGSEA. DNA for the CDR3: TGCAGCGTTGAATTCACTACAGGGGCCAAAAACATTCAGTACTTC. Amino acids: CSVEFTTGAKNIQYF.

The chain links TRBV6-5 to TRBJ1-1, with D maybe TRBD1 (6 bases). The CDR3 runs 13 residues. Deletions cut 9 bases from V and 5 bases from J, with 16 bases between. Per the germline V gene, CDR1 is MNHEY and CDR2 is SVGAGI. CDR3 region: CASNEGGWTEAFF. The CDR3 region has the DNA TGTGCCAGTAATGAAGGGGGTTGGACTGAAGCTTTCTTT.

Only a few counts were recorded for this clone. The chain joins TRBV9 to TRBJ2-1; TRBD2 matches 11 bases. V was clipped by 5 bases and J by 9 bases; unmatched bases: 10. Germline V gene sequence: CDR1 SGDLS, CDR2 YYNGEE. The CDR3 is made up of 15 amino acids. CDR3 amino acids: CASSHSGRALSEQFF. The CDR3 DNA reads as TGTGCCAGCAGTCATAGCGGGAGGGCCCTCAGTGAGCAGTTCTTC.

This clone was recorded once. This chain uses TRBV21-1 with TRBJ2-1; the D call TRBD2 from the table was never checked on the DNA. TRBV21-1 is flagged as a pseudogene. This CDR3 is built from 16 residues. CDR3 sequence reads: CASSSSGGLCYNEQFF. CDR3 bases: TGTGCCAGCAGCTCCTCGGGAGGCCTCTGTTACAATGAGCAGTTCTTC.

The rearrangement uses TRBV12-5 and TRBJ1-3, with 7 bases that match TRBD1. This CDR3 comprises 15 residues. V gave up 1 base and J gave up 2 bases; unmatched junction bases: 2. In germline, CDR1 is LGHNT, CDR2 FRNRAP. The CDR3 nucleotides are TGTGCTAGTGGTTTGGAAACAGGGGCTGGAAACACCATATATTTT. As protein: CASGLETGAGNTIYF.

There are a few counts of this clone. The V gene is TRBV18, the J gene TRBJ2-5, with TRBD1 matching 9 bases. The germline CDR1 and CDR2 sequences are KGHSH and LQKENI. This CDR3 is 14 amino acids long. The V and J ends lost 6 bases and 5 bases, in that order; junction bases with no gene match: 7. CDR3 amino acids: CASSQDRGRETQYF. CDR3 in DNA: TGTGCCAGCTCTCAGGACAGGGGCAGGGAGACCCAGTACTTC.

The V and J genes are TRBV5-1 and TRBJ2-6; tentative D call: TRBD1 (5 bases). Trimming left V 0 bases short and J 8 bases short, with 6 bases between. The CDR3 is 13 amino acids. Germline assignment: CDR1 SGHRS and CDR2 YFSETQ. The CDR3 DNA sequence: TGCGCCAGCAGCTTGGGACAGACCAACGTCCTGACTTTC. It yields the protein CASSLGQTNVLTF.

With respect to this clone: One end of the junction fails to match germline, which may point to a read error. This rearrangement joins TRBV7-7 to TRBJ1-6; D perhaps matches TRBD1 (5 bases). Germline-derived CDR1 and CDR2 are SSHAT and FNYEAQ (reference sequence). The CDR3 is 13 residues long. The CDR3, as DNA: TGTGCTAGCAGCCGGGACTACAATTCACCCCTCCACTTT. It translates to CASSRDYNSPLHF.

The genes are TRBV27 and TRBJ2-7; D remains ambiguous. The V gene lost 6 bases and the J gene lost 4 bases, with 10 bases spanning the gap. The CDR3 is 12 amino acids. Germline loops: CDR1 MNHEY, CDR2 SMNVEV (reference sequence). In DNA form, the CDR3 reads TGTGCCAGCAGCAGAGGTCAGTACGAGCAGTACTTC. Protein product: CASSRGQYEQYF.

This clone was detected a few times. This sequence joins TRBV19 and TRBJ1-2; TRBD1 aligns across 7 bases. The V gene's germline CDR1 is LNHDA and CDR2 SQIVND (reference sequence). V was clipped by 3 bases and J by 4 bases; unmatched bases: 11. There are 16 residues in the CDR3. CDR3: CASSISTGATIYGYTF. In nucleotides, the CDR3 is TGTGCCAGTAGTATCTCCACAGGGGCGACCATCTATGGCTACACCTTC.

The chain recombines TRBV5-4 with TRBJ2-1, with D possibly TRBD2 on 7 matching bases. From germline, CDR1 is SGHNT and CDR2 YYREEE (reference sequence). Trimming cost V 3 bases and J 5 bases, with 21 bases left between them. The CDR3 totals 17 residues. CDR3 DNA: TGTGCCAGCAGCTGGGGGGCTGGCGGGGGTCGCGACAATGAGCAGTTCTTC. Translation: CASSWGAGGGRDNEQFF. The full variable domain, completed using reference TRBV5-4 and TRBJ2-1, is ETGVTQSPTHLIKTRGQQVTLRCSSQSGHNTVSWYQQALGQGPQFIFQYYREEENGRGNFPPRFSGLQFPNYSSELNVNALELDDSALYLCASSWGAGGGRDNEQFFGPGTRLTVL.

The chain recombines TRBV6-1 with TRBJ1-1; D not resolved. Trimming removed 1 base at V and 7 bases at J, with 7 bases between. The CDR3 sequence is 12 residues long. Germline V gives CDR1 MNHNS, CDR2 SASEGT. The chain's CDR3 is CASSEDRGEAFF. The CDR3 region has the DNA TGTGCCAGCAGTGAAGACCGGGGTGAAGCTTTCTTT.